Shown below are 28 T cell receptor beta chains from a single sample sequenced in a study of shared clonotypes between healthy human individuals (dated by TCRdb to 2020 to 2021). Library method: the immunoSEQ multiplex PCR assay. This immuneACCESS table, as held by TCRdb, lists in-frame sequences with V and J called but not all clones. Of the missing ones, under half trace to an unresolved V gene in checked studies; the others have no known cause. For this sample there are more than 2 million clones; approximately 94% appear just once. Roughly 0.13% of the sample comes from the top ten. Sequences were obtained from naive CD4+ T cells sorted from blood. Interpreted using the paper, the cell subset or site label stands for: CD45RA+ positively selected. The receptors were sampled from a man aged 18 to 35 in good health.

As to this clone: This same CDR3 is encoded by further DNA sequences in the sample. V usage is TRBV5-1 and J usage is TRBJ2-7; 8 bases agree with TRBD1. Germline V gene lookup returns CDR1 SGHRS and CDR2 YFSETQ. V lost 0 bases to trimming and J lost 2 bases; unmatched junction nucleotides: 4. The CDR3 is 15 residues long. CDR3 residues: CASSLGTGQAYEQYF. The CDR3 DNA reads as TGCGCCAGCAGCTTGGGGACAGGGCAGGCCTACGAGCAGTACTTC.

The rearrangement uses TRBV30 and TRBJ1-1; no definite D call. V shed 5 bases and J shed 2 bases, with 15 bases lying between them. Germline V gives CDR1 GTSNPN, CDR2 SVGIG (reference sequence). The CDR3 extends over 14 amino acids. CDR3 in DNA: TGTGCCTGGGCAAACACCCAGCCTAACACTGAAGCTTTCTTT. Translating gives CAWANTQPNTEAFF.

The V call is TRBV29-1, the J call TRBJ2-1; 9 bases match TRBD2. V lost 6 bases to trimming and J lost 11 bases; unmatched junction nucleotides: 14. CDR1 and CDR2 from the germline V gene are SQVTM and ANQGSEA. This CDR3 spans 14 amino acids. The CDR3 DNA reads TGCAGCGTCCCGACCGGGACTAGCCCCGTGAAGCAGTTCTTC. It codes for CSVPTGTSPVKQFF.

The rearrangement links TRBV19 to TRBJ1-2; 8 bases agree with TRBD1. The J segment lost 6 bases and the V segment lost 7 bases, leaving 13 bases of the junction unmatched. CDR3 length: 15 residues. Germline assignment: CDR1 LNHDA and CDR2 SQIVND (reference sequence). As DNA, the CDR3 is TGTGCCAGTAACCCGACAGGGGTAGGTTCGGATGGCTACACCTTC. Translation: CASNPTGVGSDGYTF.

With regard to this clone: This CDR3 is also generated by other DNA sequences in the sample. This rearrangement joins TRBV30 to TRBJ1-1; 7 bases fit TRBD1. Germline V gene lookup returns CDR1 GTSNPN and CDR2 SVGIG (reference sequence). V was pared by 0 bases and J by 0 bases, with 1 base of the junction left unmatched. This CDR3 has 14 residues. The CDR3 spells CAWSVGTVNTEAFF. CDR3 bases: TGTGCCTGGAGTGTGGGGACAGTGAACACTGAAGCTTTCTTT.

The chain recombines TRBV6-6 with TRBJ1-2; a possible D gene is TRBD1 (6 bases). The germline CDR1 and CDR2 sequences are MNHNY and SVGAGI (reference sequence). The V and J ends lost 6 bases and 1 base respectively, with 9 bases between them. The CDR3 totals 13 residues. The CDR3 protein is CASRADSNYGYTF. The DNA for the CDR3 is TGTGCCAGCAGGGCGGACAGTAACTATGGCTACACCTTC.

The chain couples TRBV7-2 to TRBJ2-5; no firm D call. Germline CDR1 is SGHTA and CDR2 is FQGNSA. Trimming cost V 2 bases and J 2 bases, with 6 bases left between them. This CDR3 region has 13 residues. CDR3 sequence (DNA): TGTGCCAGCAGCTTAACGCGGCAAGAGACCCAGTACTTC. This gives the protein CASSLTRQETQYF.

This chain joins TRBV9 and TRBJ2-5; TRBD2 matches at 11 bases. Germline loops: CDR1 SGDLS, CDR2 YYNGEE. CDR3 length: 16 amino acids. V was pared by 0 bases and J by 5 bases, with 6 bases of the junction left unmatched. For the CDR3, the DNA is TGTGCCAGCAGCGTAGGGGTAGCGGGAGGGGTGGAGACCCAGTACTTC. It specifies CASSVGVAGGVETQYF.

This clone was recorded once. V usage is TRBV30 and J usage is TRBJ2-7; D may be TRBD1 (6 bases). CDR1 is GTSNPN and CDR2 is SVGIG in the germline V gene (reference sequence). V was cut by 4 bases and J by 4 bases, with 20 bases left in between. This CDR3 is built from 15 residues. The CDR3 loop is CAWTLAGRGRYEQYF. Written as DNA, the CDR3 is TGTGCCTGGACCCTGGCGGGCAGGGGCCGTTACGAGCAGTACTTC.

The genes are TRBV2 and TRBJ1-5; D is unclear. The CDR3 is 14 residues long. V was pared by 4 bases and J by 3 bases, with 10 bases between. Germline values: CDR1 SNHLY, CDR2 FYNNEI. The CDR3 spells CASSGLEANQPQHF. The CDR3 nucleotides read TGTGCCAGCAGTGGCCTTGAGGCCAATCAGCCCCAGCATTTT.

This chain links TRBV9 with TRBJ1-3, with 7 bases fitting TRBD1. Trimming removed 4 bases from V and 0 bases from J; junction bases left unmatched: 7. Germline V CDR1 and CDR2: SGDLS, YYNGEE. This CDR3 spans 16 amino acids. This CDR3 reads CASSPSTGLSGNTIYF. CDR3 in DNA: TGTGCCAGCAGCCCGTCGACAGGGCTCTCTGGAAACACCATATATTTT.

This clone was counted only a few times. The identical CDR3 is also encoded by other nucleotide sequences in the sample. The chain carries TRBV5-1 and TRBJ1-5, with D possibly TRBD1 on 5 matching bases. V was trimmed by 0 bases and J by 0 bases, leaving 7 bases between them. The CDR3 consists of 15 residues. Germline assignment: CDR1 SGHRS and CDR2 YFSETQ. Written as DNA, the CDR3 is TGCGCCAGCAGCTTGGCGGGGGATAGCAATCAGCCCCAGCATTTT. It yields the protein CASSLAGDSNQPQHF.

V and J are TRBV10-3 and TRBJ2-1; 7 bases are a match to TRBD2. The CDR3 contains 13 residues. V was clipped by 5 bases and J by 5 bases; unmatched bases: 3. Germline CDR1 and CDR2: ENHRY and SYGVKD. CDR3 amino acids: CAISPSGNNEQFF. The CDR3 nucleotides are TGTGCCATCAGTCCTAGCGGCAACAATGAGCAGTTCTTC.

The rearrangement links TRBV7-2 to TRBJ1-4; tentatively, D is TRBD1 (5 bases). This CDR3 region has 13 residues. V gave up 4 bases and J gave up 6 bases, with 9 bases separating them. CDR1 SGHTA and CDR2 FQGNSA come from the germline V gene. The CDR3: CASSSGTDEKLFF. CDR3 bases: TGTGCCAGCAGCTCCGGGACGGATGAAAAACTGTTTTTT.

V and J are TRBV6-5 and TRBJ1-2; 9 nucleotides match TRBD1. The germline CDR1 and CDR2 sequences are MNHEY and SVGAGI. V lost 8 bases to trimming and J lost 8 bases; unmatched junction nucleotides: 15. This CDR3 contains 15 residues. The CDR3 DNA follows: TGTGCCAGCCAAATGCCGGGACAGGGCTATGAGGGCTACACCTTC. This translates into CASQMPGQGYEGYTF.

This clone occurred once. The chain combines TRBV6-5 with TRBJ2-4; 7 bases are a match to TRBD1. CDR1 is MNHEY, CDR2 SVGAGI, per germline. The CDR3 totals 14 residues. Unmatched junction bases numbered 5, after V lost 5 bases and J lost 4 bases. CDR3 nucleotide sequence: TGTGCCAGCAGTACCCCGGACAGGAAAAACATTCAGTACTTC. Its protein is CASSTPDRKNIQYF.

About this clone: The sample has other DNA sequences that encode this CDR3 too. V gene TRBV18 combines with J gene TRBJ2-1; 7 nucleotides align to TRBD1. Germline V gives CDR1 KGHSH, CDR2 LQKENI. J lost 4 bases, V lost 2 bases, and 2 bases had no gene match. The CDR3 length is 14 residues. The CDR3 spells CASSPGTVYNEQFF. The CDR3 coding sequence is TGTGCCAGCTCACCAGGGACAGTTTACAATGAGCAGTTCTTC.

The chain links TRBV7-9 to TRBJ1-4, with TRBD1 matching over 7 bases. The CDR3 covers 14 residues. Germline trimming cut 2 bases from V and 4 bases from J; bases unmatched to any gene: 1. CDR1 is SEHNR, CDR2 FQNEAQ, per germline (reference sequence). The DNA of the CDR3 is TGTGCCAGCAGCTTAAACAGGGGTAATGAAAAACTGTTTTTT. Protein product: CASSLNRGNEKLFF.

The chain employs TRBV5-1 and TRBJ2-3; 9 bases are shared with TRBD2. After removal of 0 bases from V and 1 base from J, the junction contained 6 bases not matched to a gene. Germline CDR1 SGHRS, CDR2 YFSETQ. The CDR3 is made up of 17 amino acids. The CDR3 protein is CASSLALASGGTDTQYF. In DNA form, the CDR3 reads TGCGCCAGCAGCTTGGCCTTGGCTAGCGGGGGCACAGATACGCAGTATTTT.

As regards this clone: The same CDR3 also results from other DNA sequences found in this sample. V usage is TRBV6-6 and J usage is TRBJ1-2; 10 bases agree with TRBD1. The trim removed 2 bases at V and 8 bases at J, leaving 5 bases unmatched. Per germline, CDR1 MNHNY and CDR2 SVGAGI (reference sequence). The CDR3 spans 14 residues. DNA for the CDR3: TGTGCCAGCAGTTACGGAGGACAGGGGGAGGGCTACACCTTC. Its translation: CASSYGGQGEGYTF.

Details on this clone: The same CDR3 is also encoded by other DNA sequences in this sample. The CDR3 sequence: CASRRPGQGNYGYTF. CDR3 DNA: TGTGCCAGTAGGCGGCCGGGACAGGGAAACTATGGCTACACCTTC. The rearrangement joins TRBV19 to TRBJ1-2; 9 positions match TRBD1. In germline, CDR1 is LNHDA, CDR2 SQIVND (reference sequence). The CDR3 covers 15 residues. J lost 2 bases, V lost 6 bases, and 7 bases had no gene match.

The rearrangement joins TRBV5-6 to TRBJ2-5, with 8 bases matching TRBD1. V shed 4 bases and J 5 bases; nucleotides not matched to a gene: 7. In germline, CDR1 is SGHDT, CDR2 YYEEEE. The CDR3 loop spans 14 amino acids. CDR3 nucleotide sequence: TGTGCCAGCAGCCCCCGGACAGGGCTGGAGACCCAGTACTTC. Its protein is CASSPRTGLETQYF.

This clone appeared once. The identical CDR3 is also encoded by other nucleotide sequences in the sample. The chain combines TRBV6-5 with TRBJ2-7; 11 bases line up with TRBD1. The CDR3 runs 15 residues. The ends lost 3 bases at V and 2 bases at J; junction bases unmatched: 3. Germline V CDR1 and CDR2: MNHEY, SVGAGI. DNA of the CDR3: TGTGCCAGCAGTTATAGGGACAGGGGGGCCTACGAGCAGTACTTC. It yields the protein CASSYRDRGAYEQYF.

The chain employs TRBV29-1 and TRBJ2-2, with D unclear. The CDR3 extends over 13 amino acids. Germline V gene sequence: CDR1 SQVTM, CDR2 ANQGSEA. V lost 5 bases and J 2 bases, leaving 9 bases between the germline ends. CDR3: CSVSDGNTGELFF. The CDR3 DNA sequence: TGCAGCGTTTCCGACGGTAACACCGGGGAGCTGTTTTTT.

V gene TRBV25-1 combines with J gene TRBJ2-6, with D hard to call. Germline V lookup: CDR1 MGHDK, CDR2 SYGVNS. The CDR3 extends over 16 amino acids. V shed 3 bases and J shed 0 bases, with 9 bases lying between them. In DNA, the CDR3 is TGTGCCAGCAGTGATATAGGGAACTCTGGGGCCAACGTCCTGACTTTC. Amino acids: CASSDIGNSGANVLTF.

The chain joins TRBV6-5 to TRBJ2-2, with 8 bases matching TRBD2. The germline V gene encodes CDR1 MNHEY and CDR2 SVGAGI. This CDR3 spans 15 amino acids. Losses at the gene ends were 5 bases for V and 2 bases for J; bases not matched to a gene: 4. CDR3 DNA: TGTGCCAGCAGTACCATAGCGGGAAACACCGGGGAGCTGTTTTTT. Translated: CASSTIAGNTGELFF.

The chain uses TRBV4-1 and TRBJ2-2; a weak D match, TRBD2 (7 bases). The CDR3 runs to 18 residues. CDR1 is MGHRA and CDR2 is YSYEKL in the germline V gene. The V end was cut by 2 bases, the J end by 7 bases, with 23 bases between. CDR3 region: CASSQRRGALQEGGELFF. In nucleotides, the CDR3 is TGCGCCAGCAGCCAACGCCGGGGGGCTCTTCAGGAGGGCGGGGAGCTGTTTTTT.

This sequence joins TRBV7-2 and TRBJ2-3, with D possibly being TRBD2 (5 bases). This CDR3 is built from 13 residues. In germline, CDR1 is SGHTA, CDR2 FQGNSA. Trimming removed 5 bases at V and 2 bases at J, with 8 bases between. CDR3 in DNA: TGTGCCAGCAGCCTACTAGTCACAGATACGCAGTATTTT. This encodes CASSLLVTDTQYF.